Presented here are 14 T cell receptor beta chains from one specimen sequenced in a study of OX40 agonist ivuxolimab in advanced cancers. Assay used: immunoSEQ multiplex PCR; TCRdb lists only in-frame clones, some missing. The data show tens of thousands of clones, roughly nine tenths seen once. Source: CD4+ or CD8+ T cells sorted from blood, taken in a trial of the OX40 agonist ivuxolimab. Receptors were obtained from an adult with an advanced solid tumor such as melanoma, head and neck, liver or kidney cancer.

The chain joins TRBV27 to TRBJ1-1, with 10 bases matching TRBD1. CDR3 length: 13 residues. The germline CDR1 and CDR2 sequences are MNHEY and SMNVEV (reference sequence). V trimming: 5 bases; J trimming: 10 bases; junction bases outside the gene matches: 7. The DNA of the CDR3 is TGTGCCAGCAGTACCGGGACAGGGGCTCGAGCTTTCTTT. Amino acid sequence: CASSTGTGARAFF.

This chain links TRBV18 with TRBJ2-1, with a weak D call TRBD1 (5 bases). This CDR3 has 14 amino acids. Trimming cost V 5 bases and J 8 bases, with 16 bases left between them. CDR1 and CDR2 from the germline V gene are KGHSH and LQKENI. The CDR3 DNA sequence: TGTGCCAGCTCATCCTCCGACAGATCACATGAGCAGTTCTTC. Its protein is CASSSSDRSHEQFF.

The chain links TRBV19 to TRBJ2-7, with D possibly being TRBD2 (6 bases). V dropped 1 base and J dropped 0 bases, with 13 bases sitting between them. The CDR3 is made up of 16 amino acids. Germline CDR1 is LNHDA and CDR2 is SQIVND (reference sequence). As DNA, the CDR3 is TGTGCCAGTAGTATAGGAGCGGGCGTTTTCTCCTACGAGCAGTACTTC. Encoded protein: CASSIGAGVFSYEQYF.

The rearrangement uses TRBV11-1 and TRBJ1-2; 8 nucleotides match TRBD1. Unmatched junction bases numbered 9, after V lost 2 bases and J lost 4 bases. The germline CDR1 and CDR2 sequences are SGHAT and FQDESV (reference sequence). The CDR3 runs 16 residues. As DNA, the CDR3 is TGTGCCAGCAGCTTAAGCGAAACAGGGGGGATCTATGGCTACACCTTC. Translation: CASSLSETGGIYGYTF.

This clone appeared once. This rearrangement joins TRBV19 to TRBJ1-1; D is unclear. Germline CDR1 and CDR2: LNHDA and SQIVND (reference sequence). CDR3 length: 11 residues. V was clipped by 9 bases and J by 7 bases, with 12 bases between them. CDR3: CASYDYSEAFF. The CDR3 nucleotides read TGTGCCAGCTACGATTACAGTGAAGCTTTCTTT.

This rearrangement joins TRBV7-3 to TRBJ1-2; 8 bases are shared with TRBD1. CDR1 SGHTA and CDR2 FQGTGA come from the germline V gene. The CDR3 is made up of 14 amino acids. Trimming removed 5 bases from V and 7 bases from J; junction bases left unmatched: 9. Here the CDR3 DNA reads TGTGCCAGCAGCAATTCAGGACAGGGCAGTGGCTACACCTTC. This gives the protein CASSNSGQGSGYTF.

The chain has TRBV5-1 and TRBJ2-1, with TRBD2 matching 14 bases. Germline CDR1 reads SGHRS; CDR2 reads YFSETQ. The CDR3 is made up of 16 amino acids. The V gene end was trimmed by 3 bases and the J gene end by 9 bases; junction bases not matched to a gene: 8. CDR3 region: CASSSSGLAGVGEQFF. CDR3 bases: TGCGCCAGCAGCTCGTCGGGACTAGCGGGGGTTGGTGAGCAGTTCTTC.

This chain connects TRBV30 to TRBJ1-2; 10 bases agree with TRBD1. V lost 2 bases, J lost 1 base, and 4 bases stayed unmatched. The CDR3 spans 15 residues. Per germline, CDR1 GTSNPN and CDR2 SVGIG (reference sequence). The CDR3 sequence: CAWSSRDRGNYGYTF. CDR3 in DNA: TGTGCCTGGAGTTCCCGGGACAGGGGTAACTATGGCTACACCTTC. Based on the CDR3 plus reference TRBV30 and TRBJ1-2, the full variable domain is SQTIHQWPATLVQPVGSPLSLECTVEGTSNPNLYWYRQAAGRGLQLLFYSVGIGQISSEVPQNLSASRPQDRQFILSSKKLLLSDSGFYLCAWSSRDRGNYGYTFGSGTRLTVV.

The chain has TRBV5-4 and TRBJ2-5, with 12 bases aligning to TRBD2. The CDR3 consists of 15 residues. In germline, CDR1 is SGHNT, CDR2 YYREEE (reference sequence). Trimming at V came to 4 bases and at J to 1 base, leaving 2 bases not matched to a gene. The CDR3 sequence is CASSGGLAGQETQYF. The CDR3 nucleotides are TGTGCCAGCAGCGGGGGACTAGCGGGCCAAGAGACCCAGTACTTC.

The chain recombines TRBV28 with TRBJ2-7, with D maybe TRBD1 (6 bases). V shed 4 bases and J shed 3 bases, with 13 bases lying between them. Germline values: CDR1 MDHEN, CDR2 SYDVKM. There are 14 residues in the CDR3. CDR3 DNA sequence: TGTGCCAGCAGTTCCCCGACAGGCGTCTACGAGCAGTACTTC. It specifies CASSSPTGVYEQYF.

This chain uses TRBV5-1 with TRBJ2-6; D not resolved. Germline V gene sequence: CDR1 SGHRS, CDR2 YFSETQ. This CDR3 is built from 16 residues. The V end was cut by 4 bases, the J end by 0 bases, with 11 bases between. The CDR3 DNA sequence: TGCGCCAGCAGCCAGGTAACAAACTCTGGGGCCAACGTCCTGACTTTC. It yields the protein CASSQVTNSGANVLTF.

The chain carries TRBV9 and TRBJ2-1; 9 bases fit TRBD2. Per germline, CDR1 SGDLS and CDR2 YYNGEE. The CDR3 has 15 residues. Trimming cost V 3 bases and J 2 bases; bases outside gene matches: 3. The CDR3 reads CASSATSGPYNEQFF. CDR3 DNA sequence: TGTGCCAGCAGCGCGACTAGCGGCCCCTACAATGAGCAGTTCTTC.

The rearrangement uses TRBV9 and TRBJ2-3, with 12 bases identical to TRBD2. V lost 2 bases, J lost 4 bases, and 2 bases stayed unmatched. Germline V gene lookup returns CDR1 SGDLS and CDR2 YYNGEE. CDR3 length equals 15 residues. The chain's CDR3 is CASSVSSGGADTQYF. CDR3 bases: TGTGCCAGCAGCGTTTCTAGCGGGGGGGCAGATACGCAGTATTTT.

CDR3 DNA sequence: TGTGCCAGCAGCCGCACGGGGGCTTACAACAATGAGCAGTTCTTC. Protein product: CASSRTGAYNNEQFF. The chain carries TRBV7-3 and TRBJ2-1; D possibly matches TRBD1 or TRBD2 (6 bases each). The CDR3 length is 15 residues. Germline V gene data show CDR1 as SGHTA and CDR2 as FQGTGA. Trimming stripped 5 bases from V and 5 bases from J, with 16 bases between.